The 22 T cell receptor beta chains reported below all come from one sample, sequenced in a study of stem cell transplantation in POMP-related autoinflammatory disease. TCRdb's table, derived via immunoSEQ multiplex PCR, lists solely in-frame clones and lacks some. The data show roughly 28,000 clones, around 86% seen once. The material sequenced was CD4+ T cells from PBMCs, taken before stem cell transplantation. The receptors derive from a human donor with POMP-related autoinflammation and immune dysregulation (PRAID).

CDR3 DNA: TGTGCCAGCAGTGCCGGGGTACAGAACACTGAAGCTTTCTTT. Amino acid sequence: CASSAGVQNTEAFF. This chain joins TRBV27 and TRBJ1-1; D not certain. CDR1 MNHEY and CDR2 SMNVEV come from the germline V gene (reference sequence). CDR3 length: 14 amino acids. V lost 5 bases to trimming and J lost 1 base, with 11 bases between them.

This chain links TRBV10-3 with TRBJ2-1, with D perhaps being TRBD1 or TRBD2 (7 bases each). Trimming pared 2 bases from V and 10 bases from J, leaving 18 bases between. The V gene's germline CDR1 is ENHRY and CDR2 SYGVKD. The CDR3 consists of 15 residues. CDR3: CAISEGQVPLAEQFF. In DNA, the CDR3 is TGTGCCATCAGTGAGGGACAGGTCCCACTAGCGGAGCAGTTCTTC.

In this sample, this clone turned up a few times. The chain joins TRBV5-1 to TRBJ1-2; the match to TRBD1 covers 7 bases. The CDR3 spans 14 residues. V trimming: 1 base; J trimming: 4 bases; junction bases outside the gene matches: 4. The germline gives CDR1 SGHRS, CDR2 YFSETQ. The CDR3 DNA reads as TGCGCCAGCAGCTTGACAGGGGCTATCTATGGCTACACCTTC. Its protein is CASSLTGAIYGYTF.

V and J are TRBV6-1 and TRBJ1-2; 7 nucleotides align to TRBD1. CDR3 size: 16 residues. Germline loops: CDR1 MNHNS, CDR2 SASEGT. V lost 0 bases, J lost 0 bases, and 4 bases stayed unmatched. Here the CDR3 reads CASSEARQGANYGYTF. In DNA form, the CDR3 reads TGTGCCAGCAGTGAAGCTCGACAGGGCGCTAACTATGGCTACACCTTC.

This clone was seen once. CDR3 coding DNA: TGTGCCAGCAGTTACTCGACAAGGTTTCAAGGCAATGAGCAGTTCTTC. It translates to CASSYSTRFQGNEQFF. The chain is built from TRBV6-5 and TRBJ2-1; D ambiguous. This CDR3 is built from 16 residues. The germline gives CDR1 MNHEY, CDR2 SVGAGI. V was pared by 0 bases and J by 6 bases, with 15 bases between.

This sequence joins TRBV12-5 and TRBJ2-3; D is possibly TRBD1 or TRBD2 (5 bases each). The germline CDR1 and CDR2 sequences are LGHNT and FRNRAP. This CDR3 comprises 15 residues. V lost 3 bases, J lost 2 bases, and 12 bases lay in between. CDR3 amino acids: CASGLTGGHTDTQYF. DNA of the CDR3: TGTGCTAGTGGTTTAACAGGAGGACACACAGATACGCAGTATTTT.

This chain joins TRBV27 and TRBJ2-3, with 8 positions matching TRBD2. Trimming cost V 5 bases and J 2 bases; bases outside gene matches: 6. Germline V gene sequence: CDR1 MNHEY, CDR2 SMNVEV (reference sequence). CDR3 length equals 15 residues. The CDR3 DNA sequence: TGTGCCAGCAGTCCGACCGGGAGGGCCACAGATACGCAGTATTTT. Translating gives CASSPTGRATDTQYF.

J is TRBJ2-7 and V is TRBV5-1, with 10 bases matching TRBD1. V gave up 2 bases and J gave up 5 bases; unmatched junction bases: 7. CDR1 SGHRS and CDR2 YFSETQ come from the germline V gene. The CDR3 contains 15 residues. DNA of the CDR3: TGCGCCAGCAGCTTTAGGGACAGGGGTCTGGACGAGCAGTACTTC. Its protein product is CASSFRDRGLDEQYF. Full variable domain (rest looked up from reference TRBV5-1 and TRBJ2-7): KAGVTQTPRYLIKTRGQQVTLSCSPISGHRSVSWYQQTPGQGLQFLFEYFSETQRNKGNFPGRFSGRQFSNSRSEMNVSTLELGDSALYLCASSFRDRGLDEQYFGPGTRLTVT.

The rearrangement uses TRBV6-1 and TRBJ1-2; the D gene is possibly TRBD1 (5 bases). Trimming took off 1 base at V and 8 bases at J, with 17 bases between the two ends. The CDR3 is 15 residues long. Germline V gene sequence: CDR1 MNHNS, CDR2 SASEGT. The DNA for the CDR3 is TGTGCCAGCAGTGAAGGGGCGAGGGGCGCCCGGGGCTACACCTTC. It yields the protein CASSEGARGARGYTF.

This clone was counted between two and nine times. The rearrangement uses TRBV19 and TRBJ1-1, with D unclear. The CDR3 length is 13 residues. Germline V gives CDR1 LNHDA, CDR2 SQIVND (reference sequence). The ends were cut back, 5 bases at V and 0 bases at J, with 7 bases in the middle. DNA of the CDR3: TGTGCCAGTAGTCTAACGATGAACACTGAAGCTTTCTTT. Its protein product is CASSLTMNTEAFF.

The chain's CDR3 is CASSLGYGYGYTF. CDR3 DNA sequence: TGTGCCAGCAGTTTAGGGTACGGTTATGGCTACACCTTC. The chain uses TRBV27 and TRBJ1-2; D is uncertain. Germline V gene data show CDR1 as MNHEY and CDR2 as SMNVEV (reference sequence). V was pared by 2 bases and J by 5 bases, with 9 bases between. This CDR3 is 13 amino acids long.

V gene TRBV27 combines with J gene TRBJ2-3; D unclear. Trimming took 5 bases from V and 5 from J, leaving 17 bases between them. This CDR3 region has 15 residues. Germline V gene lookup returns CDR1 MNHEY and CDR2 SMNVEV (reference sequence). CDR3 in amino acids: CASSPAYGRGDTQYF. CDR3 DNA: TGTGCCAGCAGTCCCGCCTACGGCCGCGGAGATACGCAGTATTTT.

The chain is built from TRBV23-1 and TRBJ1-4; a possible D gene is TRBD1 (5 bases). TRBV23-1 is an open reading frame whose function is uncertain. The CDR3 length is 20 residues. Trimming removed 0 bases from V and 8 bases from J, with 28 bases in between. CDR3 DNA sequence: TGCGCCAGCAGTCAATCGCCCCGCATTAGGCCCCGGGGGGATAGGGAAAAACTGTTTTTT. As protein: CASSQSPRIRPRGDREKLFF.

This sequence joins TRBV9 and TRBJ1-2; 8 bases are a match to TRBD1. Germline assignment: CDR1 SGDLS and CDR2 YYNGEE. This CDR3 has 14 residues. The ends lost 7 bases at V and 8 bases at J; junction bases unmatched: 13. CDR3 DNA sequence: TGTGCCAGCGGCTCAGACAGGGGCGGTGGGGGCTACACCTTC. It codes for CASGSDRGGGGYTF. The variable domain in full, with the rest retrieved from reference TRBV9 and TRBJ1-2, is DSGVTQTPKHLITATGQRVTLRCSPRSGDLSVYWYQQSLDQGLQFLIQYYNGEERAKGNILERFSAQQFPDLHSELNLSSLELGDSALYFCASGSDRGGGGYTFGSGTRLTVV.

The rearrangement joins TRBV18 to TRBJ2-2; D might be TRBD2 (7 bases). Trimming pared 8 bases from V and 3 bases from J, leaving 22 bases between. From germline, CDR1 is KGHSH and CDR2 LQKENI. There are 17 residues in the CDR3. The CDR3: CASRSSFGGQDTGELFF. The CDR3, as DNA: TGTGCCAGCCGCAGTTCTTTCGGGGGGCAGGACACCGGGGAGCTGTTTTTT.

This clone was counted between two and nine times. This rearrangement joins TRBV5-8 to TRBJ1-2; 9 bases are a match to TRBD1. The V segment lost 5 bases and the J segment 7 bases; nucleotides outside the gene matches: 12. This CDR3 has 15 residues. Germline CDR1 is SGHTS and CDR2 is YDEGEE. CDR3 region: CASSKDRGPGRGYTF. CDR3 DNA sequence: TGTGCCAGCAGTAAGGACAGGGGTCCGGGACGTGGCTACACCTTC.

This chain joins TRBV6-5 and TRBJ1-2; 9 nucleotides align to TRBD1. Looked up from germline, CDR1 is MNHEY and CDR2 is SVGAGI. V lost 6 bases, J lost 4 bases, and 6 bases stayed unmatched. The length of the CDR3 is 14 residues. The CDR3 bases are TGTGCCAGCAGCCAGGGGACAGGGCGCTATGGCTACACCTTC. Its protein product is CASSQGTGRYGYTF.

The chain has TRBV5-4 and TRBJ2-3; either TRBD1 or TRBD2 may fit D (5 bases each). The CDR3 contains 15 residues. Per the germline V gene, CDR1 is SGHNT and CDR2 is YYREEE (reference sequence). V lost 4 bases, J lost 7 bases, and 19 bases lay in between. CDR3 amino acids: CASSGEWGPGNTQYF. CDR3 nucleotide sequence: TGTGCCAGCAGCGGGGAGTGGGGCCCAGGTAATACGCAGTATTTT.

Concerning this clone itself: This sample includes further DNA sequences coding for the same CDR3. The chain recombines TRBV19 with TRBJ1-1, with D possibly matching TRBD1 (5 bases). The germline gives CDR1 LNHDA, CDR2 SQIVND (reference sequence). The CDR3 is made up of 15 amino acids. Trimming cost V 5 bases and J 4 bases, with 17 bases left between them. The CDR3 reads CASSATTEGATEAFF. The CDR3 DNA reads TGTGCCAGTAGTGCGACGACAGAAGGGGCCACTGAAGCTTTCTTT. The full variable domain, with the rest looked up from reference TRBV19 and TRBJ1-1, is DGGITQSPKYLFRKEGQNVTLSCEQNLNHDAMYWYRQDPGQGLRLIYYSQIVNDFQKGDIAEGYSVSREKKESFPLTVTSAQKNPTAFYLCASSATTEGATEAFFGQGTRLTVV.

V gene TRBV14 combines with J gene TRBJ1-2; D remains ambiguous. The CDR3 runs to 17 residues. Germline lookup yields CDR1 SGHDN and CDR2 FVKESK. The ends were cut back, 1 base at V and 8 bases at J, with 23 bases in the middle. The CDR3: CASSQVPRRTGRWGYTF. CDR3 nucleotide sequence: TGTGCCAGCAGCCAAGTCCCACGGCGAACCGGTCGGTGGGGCTACACCTTC.

This sequence joins TRBV9 and TRBJ2-3; a weak D match, TRBD2 (6 bases). This CDR3 contains 15 residues. CDR1 SGDLS and CDR2 YYNGEE come from the germline V gene. Trimming left V 5 bases short and J 2 bases short, with 15 bases between. This CDR3 reads CASSPRRGDTDTQYF. Written as DNA, the CDR3 is TGTGCCAGCAGTCCTAGGCGGGGCGACACAGATACGCAGTATTTT.

V is TRBV6-5 and J is TRBJ2-1; 10 bases are shared with TRBD1. After removal of 4 bases from V and 8 bases from J, the junction contained 8 bases not matched to a gene. This CDR3 spans 15 amino acids. CDR1 MNHEY and CDR2 SVGAGI come from the germline V gene. The CDR3 is CASSFRDRGQDEQFF. The CDR3 DNA reads as TGTGCCAGCAGTTTCCGGGACAGGGGACAGGATGAGCAGTTCTTC.